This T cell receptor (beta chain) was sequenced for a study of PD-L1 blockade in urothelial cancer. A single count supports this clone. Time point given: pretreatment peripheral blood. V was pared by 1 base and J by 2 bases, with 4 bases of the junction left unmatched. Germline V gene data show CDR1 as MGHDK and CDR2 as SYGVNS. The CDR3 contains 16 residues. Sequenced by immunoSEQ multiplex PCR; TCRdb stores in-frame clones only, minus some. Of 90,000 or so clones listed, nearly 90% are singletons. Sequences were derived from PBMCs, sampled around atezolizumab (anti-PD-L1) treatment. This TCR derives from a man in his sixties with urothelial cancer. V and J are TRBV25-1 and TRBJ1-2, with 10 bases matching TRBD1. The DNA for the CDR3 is TGTGCCAGCAGTGAATTGGGGACAGGGGACAACTATGGCTACACCTTC. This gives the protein CASSELGTGDNYGYTF.